This T cell receptor (beta chain) derives from a study of beta chain features in type 1 diabetes. Study-level points and caveats: Type 1 diabetes patients had moderately but significantly shorter TCRB CDR3s in all four CD4+ subsets.

As every portion of the isolated RNA was reverse transcribed, the sequencing read expressed TCRB transcripts. Assay used: immunoSEQ multiplex PCR; TCRdb lists only in-frame clones, some missing. The data hold about 660,000 clones, with 11% to 15% observed a single time. Germline CDR1 and CDR2: SNHLY and FYNNEI. This CDR3 is 12 amino acids long. V lost 4 bases and J lost 4, with 6 bases in between. This clone was seen more than once but under ten times. What it recognizes is unknown. Sequenced material: naive CD4+ T cells from blood. This chain links TRBV2 with TRBJ2-3; D is ambiguous. This clonotype was obtained from a young man with type 1 diabetes. This CDR3 reads CASSGIPDTQYF. CDR3 sequence (DNA): TGTGCCAGCAGTGGTATCCCAGATACGCAGTATTTT. The full variable domain, rest sourced from reference TRBV2 and TRBJ2-3, is EPEVTQTPSHQVTQMGQEVILRCVPISNHLYFYWYRQILGQKVEFLVSFYNNEISEKSEIFDDQFSVERPDGSNFTLKIRSTKLEDSAMYFCASSGIPDTQYFGPGTRLTVL.